The 22 T cell receptor beta chains presented below share a single source sample, sequenced in a study of tumor-infiltrating lymphocytes in localized non-small cell lung cancer. The data were produced by immunoSEQ multiplex PCR, yet TCRdb's version contains in-frame clones alone and is incomplete. This sample has about 2,700 clones, with 65% found just once. Sequenced material: uninvolved lung tissue not adjacent to the tumor. Receptor source: a human donor with non-small cell lung cancer.

This chain uses TRBV6-5 with TRBJ1-5; D possibly corresponds to TRBD1 (5 bases). Trimming left V 3 bases short and J 5 bases short, with 14 bases between. The germline CDR1 and CDR2 sequences are MNHEY and SVGAGI. CDR3 size: 15 residues. The CDR3 sequence is CASSYSYTGDQPQHF. CDR3 in DNA: TGTGCCAGCAGTTATTCCTACACGGGGGATCAGCCCCAGCATTTT.

The gene calls are TRBV2 and TRBJ2-2; no reliable D call. Deletions cut 5 bases from V and 5 bases from J, with 12 bases between. Germline loops: CDR1 SNHLY, CDR2 FYNNEI. The CDR3 extends over 14 amino acids. The DNA of the CDR3 is TGTGCCAGCAGTCCCGATAGAAGGACCGGGGAGCTGTTTTTT. It encodes CASSPDRRTGELFF.

About this clone: At one boundary the junction diverges from the germline segment, which might be a read error. The chain recombines TRBV7-2 with TRBJ1-1; D is uncertain. Germline V CDR1 and CDR2: SGHTA, FQGNSA. CDR3 length equals 14 residues. The DNA of the CDR3 is TGTGCCAGCAGCTTAAATCGGCTCCACACCGAAGCTTTCTTT. Protein sequence: CASSLNRLHTEAFF.

This chain uses TRBV4-1 with TRBJ2-7; 12 nucleotides agree with TRBD1. Germline CDR1 reads MGHRA; CDR2 reads YSYEKL. This CDR3 region has 16 residues. V was clipped by 0 bases and J by 5 bases; unmatched bases: 5. CDR3 DNA: TGCGCCAGCAGCCAAGATCCCGGGACAGGGGGCAACGAGCAGTACTTC. Its protein is CASSQDPGTGGNEQYF.

This clone was seen a handful of times. The chain employs TRBV11-2 and TRBJ2-7; perhaps D is TRBD1 or TRBD2 (5 bases each). Germline CDR1 SGHAT, CDR2 FQNNGV. CDR3 length equals 15 residues. Trimming took off 1 base at V and 6 bases at J, with 16 bases between the two ends. DNA of the CDR3: TGTGCCAGCAGCTTAGCCAGGGTTTGGGGGAGCGAGCAGTACTTC. Amino acids: CASSLARVWGSEQYF.

This chain links TRBV29-1 with TRBJ1-1, with 8 bases that match TRBD1. This CDR3 region has 12 residues. The ends lost 5 bases at V and 5 bases at J; junction bases unmatched: 4. Germline CDR1 and CDR2: SQVTM and ANQGSEA. CDR3 coding DNA: TGCAGCGTTACAGGGGGATATACTGAAGCTTTCTTT. It is translated as CSVTGGYTEAFF.

The CDR3 bases are TGCGCCAGCAGCCTTACTCTACAGGGAATCGCCCACGAGCAGTACTTC. This gives the protein CASSLTLQGIAHEQYF. J is TRBJ2-7 and V is TRBV5-1; maybe TRBD1 (6 bases). CDR3 length: 16 residues. Trimming shortened V by 4 bases and J by 5 bases, and 22 bases separated the two germline ends. The V gene's germline CDR1 is SGHRS and CDR2 YFSETQ.

The J gene is TRBJ2-7, the V gene TRBV28, with TRBD1 matching over 7 bases. Germline trimming cut 4 bases from V and 0 bases from J; bases unmatched to any gene: 15. The CDR3 runs 18 residues. Germline CDR1 reads MDHEN; CDR2 reads SYDVKM. The CDR3 DNA is TGTGCCAGCAGTTCCCACACCCCGACAGGGATAAGCTCCTACGAGCAGTACTTC. Protein product: CASSSHTPTGISSYEQYF.

The rearrangement joins TRBV9 to TRBJ2-7, with D perhaps matching TRBD2 (5 bases). V shed 4 bases and J shed 0 bases, with 11 bases lying between them. Germline V gives CDR1 SGDLS, CDR2 YYNGEE. The CDR3 spans 14 residues. CDR3 protein: CASSLDGGSYEQYF. The CDR3 bases are TGTGCCAGCAGCCTCGACGGAGGCTCCTACGAGCAGTACTTC.

By share of the sample, this clone is medium-sized. This chain joins TRBV28 and TRBJ2-5; 8 positions agree with TRBD2. The CDR3 contains 15 residues. Germline V gene sequence: CDR1 MDHEN, CDR2 SYDVKM. Trimming at V came to 6 bases and at J to 5 bases, leaving 11 bases not matched to a gene. For the CDR3, the DNA is TGTGCCAGCAGCTCGTTGCAGCGCGGGAGGGAGACCCAGTACTTC. Protein sequence: CASSSLQRGRETQYF.

V and J are TRBV6-5 and TRBJ1-5, with D perhaps TRBD1 (5 bases). Germline V gene data show CDR1 as MNHEY and CDR2 as SVGAGI. Trimming removed 7 bases from V and 0 bases from J, with 13 bases in between. The CDR3 has 15 amino acids. CDR3 nucleotides: TGTGCCAGCACCCCGCGACAGTATAGCAATCAGCCCCAGCATTTT. As protein: CASTPRQYSNQPQHF.

This clone was seen just once. DNA for the CDR3: TGTGCCAGCAGCGTAGCACAGGGTGTTACTGAAGCTTTCTTT. It encodes CASSVAQGVTEAFF. V and J are TRBV9 and TRBJ1-1; TRBD1 might be the D (6 bases). V was clipped by 0 bases and J by 5 bases, with 11 bases between them. Germline V gives CDR1 SGDLS, CDR2 YYNGEE. The CDR3 is 14 residues long.

The chain combines TRBV6-1 with TRBJ2-7, with D possibly matching TRBD2 (6 bases). Trimming took 1 base from V and 5 from J, leaving 12 bases between them. The CDR3 spans 14 residues. Germline values: CDR1 MNHNS, CDR2 SASEGT. CDR3 nucleotides: TGTGCCAGCAGTGAAGACGGGAGTATCCACGAGCAGTACTTC. Translated: CASSEDGSIHEQYF.

The V and J genes are TRBV27 and TRBJ2-4; 10 bases align to TRBD2. V gave up 6 bases and J gave up 7 bases; unmatched junction bases: 0. This CDR3 spans 12 amino acids. Germline V CDR1 and CDR2: MNHEY, SMNVEV (reference sequence). The CDR3 DNA sequence: TGTGCCAGCAGGACTAGCGGGAACATTCAGTACTTC. The encoded protein is CASRTSGNIQYF.

The rearrangement uses TRBV5-5 and TRBJ1-5; TRBD1 might be the D (5 bases). This CDR3 contains 13 residues. Deletions cut 5 bases from V and 11 bases from J, with 17 bases between. The germline V gene has CDR1 SGHKS and CDR2 YYEKEE (reference sequence). DNA for the CDR3: TGTGCCAGCAGTTGGGACTCCGAGACGGCCCAGCATTTT. Protein sequence: CASSWDSETAQHF.

This clone was seen more than once but under ten times. The chain combines TRBV28 with TRBJ1-2, with 8 positions matching TRBD1. CDR3 length: 16 amino acids. CDR1 and CDR2 (germline): MDHEN, SYDVKM. V lost 3 bases to trimming and J lost 8 bases; unmatched junction nucleotides: 14. In DNA, the CDR3 is TGTGCCAGCAGTTTGGCAGTGGGGCAGGGGGCGCGGGGCTACACCTTC. Translation gives CASSLAVGQGARGYTF.

The CDR3 region has the DNA TGTGCCAGCAGCTCCCCAAACACCGGGGAGCTGTTTTTT. Translating gives CASSSPNTGELFF. The rearrangement joins TRBV7-2 to TRBJ2-2, with unresolved D. CDR3 length: 13 residues. The ends were cut back, 4 bases at V and 2 bases at J, with 5 bases in the middle. Per germline, CDR1 SGHTA and CDR2 FQGNSA.

This clone was observed a single time. The CDR3 nucleotides are TGCAGTGCTAGGGACGGTTACGAGCAGTACTTC. Translation gives CSARDGYEQYF. The chain links TRBV20-1 to TRBJ2-7, with unresolved D. The ends were cut back, 3 bases at V and 4 bases at J, with 7 bases in the middle. This CDR3 contains 11 residues. Germline CDR1 and CDR2: DFQATT and SNEGSKA (reference sequence).

This clone appeared a few times. The chain recombines TRBV6-1 with TRBJ2-1, with D perhaps matching TRBD2 (5 bases). The length of the CDR3 is 14 residues. In germline, CDR1 is MNHNS, CDR2 SASEGT. Trimming removed 1 base from V and 6 bases from J, with 10 bases in between. CDR3 bases: TGTGCCAGCAGTGAAGGGGATGAGGGCAATGAGCAGTTCTTC. Translated: CASSEGDEGNEQFF.

The CDR3 DNA follows: TGTGCCAGCAGTTCCTTAGCCCTCAGCACCTACGAGCAGTACTTC. It codes for CASSSLALSTYEQYF. The genes are TRBV6-5 and TRBJ2-7; D call uncertain. The germline gives CDR1 MNHEY, CDR2 SVGAGI. V was clipped by 4 bases and J by 2 bases, with 15 bases between them. The CDR3 contains 15 residues.

This chain joins TRBV4-1 and TRBJ2-3; D is unclear. V was pared by 1 base and J by 2 bases, with 4 bases between. Germline V gene sequence: CDR1 MGHRA, CDR2 YSYEKL. The CDR3 runs 13 residues. Written as DNA, the CDR3 is TGCGCCAGCAGCCAAGGAGTCACAGATACGCAGTATTTT. Translated, it gives CASSQGVTDTQYF.

The chain has TRBV10-2 and TRBJ2-7; D ambiguous. Germline V lookup: CDR1 WSHSY, CDR2 SAAADI. The CDR3 covers 10 residues. V gave up 6 bases and J gave up 7 bases, with 7 bases separating them. The CDR3 DNA is TGCGCCAGCAGGGAAGGTGAGCAGTACTTC. Translated, it gives CASREGEQYF.